This entry is about one TCR beta chain. The junction shows a germline mismatch at one end, possibly a read error. This sample is part of a study of control samples from healthy donors and cancer patients. TCRdb's table, derived via immunoSEQ multiplex PCR, lists solely in-frame clones and lacks some. The top ten hold approximately 40% of the sample, which has 40,000 to 60,000 clones, roughly 90% seen once. This CDR3 has 12 residues. Sample: PBMCs. The V gene is TRBV12-3 or TRBV12-4, the J gene TRBJ2-5; TRBD2 is a possible D gene (6 bases). This TCR derives from a man aged 50 to 60 with head and neck cancer. The CDR3 loop reads CASSLARETQYF. As DNA, the CDR3 is TGTGCCAGCAGTCTAGCGAGAGAGACCCAGTACTTC.